This T cell receptor (beta chain) stems from a study of blood T cell repertoires in COVID-19. V was trimmed by 1 base and J by 3 bases, leaving 7 bases between them. Germline V lookup: CDR1 SGHDT, CDR2 YYEEEE. CDR3 length equals 13 residues. Authors' processing steps: The authors estimated nucleated cell counts from reference gene primer amplification. Assay used: immunoSEQ multiplex PCR; TCRdb lists only in-frame clones, some missing. That table gives V, J and clone size, and the DNA gave D and trimming. The sample has tens of thousands of clones, roughly 90% seen once. The V and J genes are TRBV5-6 and TRBJ1-1, with D unresolved. The receptor was isolated from a woman between 45 and 60 years old with active or convalescent COVID-19. The sample consisted of peripheral blood. DNA of the CDR3: TGTGCCAGCAGCTTGACAGTTCACACTGAAGCTTTCTTT. It yields the protein CASSLTVHTEAFF.